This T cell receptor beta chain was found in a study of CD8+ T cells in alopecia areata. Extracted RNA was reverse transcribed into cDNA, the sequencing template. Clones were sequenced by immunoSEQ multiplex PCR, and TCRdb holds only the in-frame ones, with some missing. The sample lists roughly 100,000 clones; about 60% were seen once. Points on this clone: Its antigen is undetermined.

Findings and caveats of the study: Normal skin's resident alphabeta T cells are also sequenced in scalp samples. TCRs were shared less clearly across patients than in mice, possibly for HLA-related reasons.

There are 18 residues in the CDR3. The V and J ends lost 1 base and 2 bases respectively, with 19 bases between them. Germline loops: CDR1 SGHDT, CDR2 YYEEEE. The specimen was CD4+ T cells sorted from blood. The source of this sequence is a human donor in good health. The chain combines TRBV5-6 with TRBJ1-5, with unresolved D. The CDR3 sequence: CASSLIGVGRDGNQPQHF. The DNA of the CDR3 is TGTGCCAGCAGCTTGATCGGTGTTGGACGGGATGGCAATCAGCCCCAGCATTTT.